These 20 T cell receptor beta chains were all obtained from the same sample, sequenced in a study of regulatory T cells in long-lasting Graves disease. Time point indicated: newly diagnosed GD, antithyroid drugs for less than 3 months. Following extraction of RNA from PBMCs, that RNA was used to make the TCR library. Combining iRepertoire HTBI primers with Arm-PCR of CDR3 regions, the authors built TCR beta libraries. Each CDR3 protein gets one entry after TCRdb re-called the multiplex PCR reads with MiXCR. In the table there are about 450,000 distinct CDR3 sequences, around 13% of which are singletons. This sample was shared with a second study, whose subject was T cells in Graves' hyperthyroidism and ophthalmopathy.

Sequences were derived from peripheral blood mononuclear cells (PBMCs), sampled at new diagnosis, from a patient treated with antithyroid drugs. The receptors were gathered from a woman in her forties or fifties with Graves disease.

The CDR3 loop is CASSTGHLNTGELFF. CDR3 nucleotide sequence: TGCGCCAGCAGCACGGGACATCTGAACACCGGGGAGCTGTTTTTT. This rearrangement joins TRBV4-1 to TRBJ2-2; perhaps TRBD1 as D (6 bases). In germline, CDR1 is MGHRA, CDR2 YSYEKL. V lost 5 bases and J lost 1, with 11 bases in between. This CDR3 is 15 amino acids long.

With respect to this clonotype: A far larger clone is off by one base, so a read error is likely. This likely comes from a read error, as the CDR3 has no conserved phenylalanine or tryptophan at its end. The V call is TRBV3-1, the J call TRBJ2-5; D may be TRBD2 (7 bases). The J call is in doubt because the DNA end fits TRBJ2-1 better. This CDR3 has 13 residues. Germline V gives CDR1 LGHDT, CDR2 YNNKEL (reference sequence). Written as DNA, the CDR3 is TGTGCCAGCAGCCAGGGGGGGCCCAATGAGCAGTTCCTC. Protein sequence: CASSQGGPNEQFL.

The V gene is TRBV11-2, the J gene TRBJ2-5, with D tentatively TRBD2 (7 bases). The CDR3 spans 15 residues. Per the germline V gene, CDR1 is SGHAT and CDR2 is FQNNGV. With 9 bases removed from V and 4 bases from J, the gap between germline ends came to 21 bases. The CDR3 reads CASSTPRGGVETQYF. The CDR3 nucleotides read TGTGCCAGTAGTACCCCCAGGGGAGGGGTAGAGACCCAGTACTTC.

V usage is TRBV7-9 and J usage is TRBJ2-5, with 10 bases aligning to TRBD2. The V gene's germline CDR1 is SEHNR and CDR2 FQNEAQ (reference sequence). The CDR3 runs 15 residues. Losses at the gene ends were 5 bases for V and 4 bases for J; bases not matched to a gene: 7. CDR3 bases: TGTGCCAGCAGCCCCGCCGGGACTAGCGTAGAGACCCAGTACTTC. It codes for CASSPAGTSVETQYF.

The chain joins TRBV25-1 to TRBJ2-4; D gene unclear. The tail of the sequence fits TRBJ1-2 better, so the J call may be wrong. There are 12 residues in the CDR3. The germline V gene encodes CDR1 MGHDK and CDR2 SYGVNS. For the CDR3, the DNA is TGTGCCAGCAGTGAATATATGGGCGGCTACACCTTC. Its protein is CASSEYMGGYTF.

The chain combines TRBV11-2 with TRBJ1-2; 9 bases are shared with TRBD1. CDR1 SGHAT and CDR2 FQNNGV come from the germline V gene. This CDR3 has 17 residues. V was clipped by 2 bases and J by 0 bases; unmatched bases: 7. Written as DNA, the CDR3 is TGTGCCAGCAGCTTAATGGGACAGGGCCTCTCTAACTATGGCTACACCTTC. It encodes CASSLMGQGLSNYGYTF.

The chain couples TRBV5-1 to TRBJ2-7; TRBD1 aligns across 9 bases. This CDR3 contains 15 residues. Germline V gene lookup returns CDR1 SGHRS and CDR2 YFSETQ. V lost 3 bases, J lost 7 bases, and 11 bases stayed unmatched. DNA for the CDR3: TGCGCCAGCAGCTGGGGGACAGGGCTCGCCGGGGAGCAGTACTTC. It yields the protein CASSWGTGLAGEQYF.

This clonotype was counted at least ten times. The rearrangement uses TRBV12-3 or TRBV12-4 and TRBJ2-1, with D perhaps given as TRBD1 or TRBD2 (5 bases each). CDR3 length: 15 residues. V lost 3 bases and J lost 2, with 11 bases in between. The CDR3: CASSFRDGPYNEQFF. The CDR3, as DNA: TGTGCCAGCAGTTTCCGGGACGGGCCCTACAATGAGCAGTTCTTC.

The chain carries TRBV11-2 and TRBJ2-1, with a weak D call TRBD2 (5 bases). The germline V gene encodes CDR1 SGHAT and CDR2 FQNNGV. The length of the CDR3 is 15 residues. The ends were cut back, 5 bases at V and 7 bases at J, with 18 bases in the middle. CDR3 DNA sequence: TGTGCCAGCAGCCCCGACTACAATCGGGCTAATGAGCAGTTCTTC. Its protein product is CASSPDYNRANEQFF.

The CDR3, as DNA: TGCAGTGCTAAAGCGGGACACATGAACACTGAAGCTTTCTTT. Protein sequence: CSAKAGHMNTEAFF. The chain uses TRBV20-1 and TRBJ1-1; the D gene is possibly TRBD1 (6 bases). Germline V CDR1 and CDR2: DFQATT, SNEGSKA (reference sequence). Trimming took off 4 bases at V and 0 bases at J, with 12 bases between the two ends. The CDR3 covers 14 residues.

The chain couples TRBV28 to TRBJ1-5; D ambiguous. Trimming took off 1 base at V and 4 bases at J, with 8 bases between the two ends. Germline CDR1 is MDHEN and CDR2 is SYDVKM. This CDR3 has 14 residues. Here the CDR3 reads CASSLLALNQPQHF. CDR3 DNA sequence: TGTGCCAGCAGTTTATTGGCGTTGAATCAGCCCCAGCATTTT. The entire variable domain, with the rest obtained from reference TRBV28 and TRBJ1-5, is as follows: DVKVTQSSRYLVKRTGEKVFLECVQDMDHENMFWYRQDPGLGLRLIYFSYDVKMKEKGDIPEGYSVSREKKERFSLILESASTNQTSMYLCASSLLALNQPQHFGDGTRLSIL.

This clonotype was seen ten or more times. The CDR3: CASSEEVGYEQFF. The CDR3 DNA sequence: TGTGCCAGCAGTGAAGAGGTGGGATATGAGCAGTTCTTC. The chain links TRBV2 to TRBJ2-1; no definite D call. CDR3 length equals 13 residues. Germline CDR1 reads SNHLY; CDR2 reads FYNNEI. V lost 1 base and J 8 bases, leaving 9 bases between the germline ends.

This clonotype occurred many times. The chain links TRBV6-5 to TRBJ1-1; D uncertain. The germline gives CDR1 MNHEY, CDR2 SVGAGI. The CDR3 has 15 amino acids. The ends were cut back, 1 base at V and 6 bases at J, with 15 bases in the middle. CDR3 in amino acids: CASSYFSNTLAEAFF. Here the CDR3 DNA reads TGTGCCAGCAGTTACTTTTCCAACACTCTCGCTGAAGCTTTCTTT.

This clonotype was counted many times. The chain carries TRBV20-1 and TRBJ2-7, with 9 bases lining up with TRBD2. The CDR3 sequence is 15 residues long. V was clipped by 0 bases and J by 2 bases; unmatched bases: 5. Per germline, CDR1 DFQATT and CDR2 SNEGSKA (reference sequence). This CDR3 reads CSARDFGLATYEQYF. The CDR3 DNA is TGCAGTGCTAGAGATTTTGGACTAGCGACCTACGAGCAGTACTTC.

This chain joins TRBV9 and TRBJ2-2, with D tentatively TRBD2 (5 bases). CDR1 is SGDLS and CDR2 is YYNGEE in the germline V gene. The V end was cut by 4 bases, the J end by 4 bases, with 14 bases between. CDR3 length: 15 amino acids. The CDR3 region has the DNA TGTGCCAGCAGCCCTGAGGGTAGTGGCACCGGGGAGCTGTTTTTT. This gives the protein CASSPEGSGTGELFF.

This clonotype was counted at least ten times. The chain employs TRBV12-3 or TRBV12-4 and TRBJ2-1, with a tentative D call TRBD2 (5 bases). This CDR3 has 14 residues. Deletions cut 4 bases from V and 5 bases from J, with 12 bases between. Here the CDR3 reads CASSSLTTNNEQFF. In DNA form, the CDR3 reads TGTGCCAGCAGTTCCTTGACTACGAACAATGAGCAGTTCTTC.

Many counts were recorded for this clonotype. The rearrangement joins TRBV3-1 to TRBJ2-1; D may be TRBD1 (6 bases). Germline V lookup: CDR1 LGHDT, CDR2 YNNKEL (reference sequence). V was trimmed by 3 bases and J by 2 bases, leaving 14 bases between them. The CDR3 length is 16 residues. In DNA form, the CDR3 reads TGTGCCAGCAGCCAGGAGAGGGGGAAGACCTACAATGAGCAGTTCTTC. Protein sequence: CASSQERGKTYNEQFF.

This clonotype showed up just a few times. The gene calls are TRBV20-1 and TRBJ2-7, with TRBD1 identical over 7 bases. Unmatched junction bases numbered 10, after V lost 3 bases and J lost 2 bases. The CDR3 is 15 residues long. Germline CDR1 and CDR2: DFQATT and SNEGSKA (reference sequence). The CDR3 is CSARWDSVSAYEQYF. CDR3 coding DNA: TGCAGTGCTAGGTGGGACAGCGTGAGTGCCTACGAGCAGTACTTC.

At least ten counts were recorded for this clonotype. The chain carries TRBV25-1 and TRBJ1-1, with D unclear. V dropped 2 bases and J dropped 4 bases, with 14 bases sitting between them. From germline, CDR1 is MGHDK and CDR2 SYGVNS. This CDR3 is 15 amino acids long. As DNA, the CDR3 is TGTGCCAGCAGTGAAGAGGACGCAGCTCCCACTGAAGCTTTCTTT. It is translated as CASSEEDAAPTEAFF.

This clonotype was counted ten times or more. The chain carries TRBV7-9 and TRBJ1-1; possible D gene TRBD1, 5 bases. This CDR3 has 16 amino acids. CDR1 and CDR2 (germline): SEHNR, FQNEAQ (reference sequence). V was pared by 4 bases and J by 1 base, with 16 bases between. The CDR3 loop reads CASSYYRFDRNTEAFF. For the CDR3, the DNA is TGTGCCAGCAGCTACTACAGGTTCGATAGGAACACTGAAGCTTTCTTT.